The text below deals with one TCR beta chain. Germline V gives CDR1 MNHEY, CDR2 SMNVEV (reference sequence). This CDR3 spans 15 amino acids. Trimming shortened V by 6 bases and J by 5 bases, and 14 bases separated the two germline ends. The entry originates in a study of cytomegalovirus exposure and HLA in healthy donors. Nominally healthy donors provided the samples, though records likely missed some immune exposures. PCR primers comprised 60 Vbeta and 13 Jbeta primers. Some clones are missing from TCRdb's copy, which holds only in-frame ones; the method was immunoSEQ multiplex PCR. The data show about 140,000 clones, about 75% seen once.

V gene TRBV27 combines with J gene TRBJ1-6; D gene ambiguous. What was sequenced was PBMCs. This clonotype was sampled from a man in his late teens or twenties in good health and CMV-seropositive. CDR3 sequence (DNA): TGTGCCAGCAGACGAGCGCCCCGGGATAATTCACCCCTCCACTTT. It codes for CASRRAPRDNSPLHF.